This entry lists 28 T cell receptor beta chains sequenced from one sample in a study of control samples from healthy donors and cancer patients. Sequencing was performed with immunoSEQ multiplex PCR; in TCRdb, only in-frame clones are kept and a portion is missing. The repertoire holds 90,000 to 150,000 clones, with roughly nine tenths as singletons. Material for sequencing was blood. The receptors were sampled from a man aged 45-65 years in good health.

This chain uses TRBV24-1 with TRBJ2-5; the D gene could be TRBD1 or TRBD2 (7 bases each). In germline, CDR1 is KGHDR, CDR2 SFDVKD. The CDR3 sequence is 15 residues long. The V end lost 4 bases, the J end lost 4 bases, and 15 bases lay between the germline ends. CDR3 region: CATSDQGGVRETQYF. The CDR3 DNA reads TGTGCCACCAGTGACCAGGGGGGGGTTAGAGAGACCCAGTACTTC.

This clone was detected a few times. The chain joins TRBV6-2 or TRBV6-3 to TRBJ2-7; 7 nucleotides line up with TRBD1. The CDR3 consists of 15 residues. Losses at the gene ends were 4 bases for V and 2 bases for J; bases not matched to a gene: 8. The V gene's germline CDR1 is MNHEY and CDR2 SVGEGT. The CDR3 nucleotides read TGTGCCAGCAGTTTACCTACAGGGGTCCCCTACGAGCAGTACTTC. Encoded protein: CASSLPTGVPYEQYF.

The chain links TRBV7-8 to TRBJ1-1; D gene unclear. Germline lookup yields CDR1 SGHVS and CDR2 FQNEAQ. CDR3 length: 14 amino acids. The germline V and J ends were trimmed by 1 base and 1 base, with 7 bases remaining between them. The CDR3 region is CASSLDSRNTEAFF. Written as DNA, the CDR3 is TGTGCCAGCAGCTTAGATAGCAGGAACACTGAAGCTTTCTTT. The full variable domain, in which reference TRBV7-8 and TRBJ1-1 provide the parts outside the CDR3, is GAGVSQSPRYKVAKRGQDVALRCDPISGHVSLFWYQQALGQGPEFLTYFQNEAQLDKSGLPSDRFFAERPEGSVSTLKIQRTQQEDSAVYLCASSLDSRNTEAFFGQGTRLTVV.

The chain links TRBV9 to TRBJ1-3, with D possibly matching TRBD1 (5 bases). The V gene lost 0 bases and the J gene lost 2 bases, with 15 bases spanning the gap. Germline V gene data show CDR1 as SGDLS and CDR2 as YYNGEE. This CDR3 has 17 residues. The chain's CDR3 is CASSVAVDSSPGNTIYF. The CDR3 DNA follows: TGTGCCAGCAGCGTAGCCGTCGACAGTTCCCCTGGAAACACCATATATTTT.

V gene TRBV9 combines with J gene TRBJ2-2; TRBD2 might be the D (5 bases). This CDR3 spans 16 amino acids. Germline loops: CDR1 SGDLS, CDR2 YYNGEE. Trimming removed 0 bases from V and 3 bases from J, with 12 bases in between. Here the CDR3 DNA reads TGTGCCAGCAGCGTAGATCCGGGAACGGACACCGGGGAGCTGTTTTTT. Its protein is CASSVDPGTDTGELFF.

The chain couples TRBV19 to TRBJ1-1; the D is unclear. Trimming shortened V by 9 bases and J by 11 bases, and 19 bases separated the two germline ends. Germline-derived CDR1 and CDR2 are LNHDA and SQIVND (reference sequence). This CDR3 has 12 amino acids. The CDR3 region is CASLQREYGAFF. Written as DNA, the CDR3 is TGTGCCAGCCTCCAGCGGGAGTACGGCGCTTTCTTT.

J is TRBJ1-1 and V is TRBV2; tentative D call: TRBD1 (6 bases). CDR3 size: 13 residues. Trimming pared 2 bases from V and 6 bases from J, leaving 10 bases between. Looked up from germline, CDR1 is SNHLY and CDR2 is FYNNEI. The CDR3 sequence: CASSEPGVAEAFF. The CDR3 DNA reads TGTGCCAGCAGTGAACCAGGGGTGGCTGAAGCTTTCTTT.

The V gene is TRBV5-1, the J gene TRBJ2-3, with D unresolved. Germline CDR1 and CDR2: SGHRS and YFSETQ. V was trimmed by 0 bases and J by 2 bases, leaving 13 bases between them. The CDR3 extends over 16 amino acids. CDR3 sequence reads: CASSLGGSGDTDTQYF. The CDR3 coding sequence is TGCGCCAGCAGCTTGGGTGGTAGTGGAGACACAGATACGCAGTATTTT.

J is TRBJ1-2 and V is TRBV7-2; 9 bases agree with TRBD1. The CDR3 runs to 15 residues. The V gene end was trimmed by 5 bases and the J gene end by 2 bases; junction bases not matched to a gene: 6. Germline lookup yields CDR1 SGHTA and CDR2 FQGNSA. CDR3 amino acids: CASSPAGTGNYGYTF. DNA of the CDR3: TGTGCCAGCAGCCCGGCCGGGACAGGGAACTATGGCTACACCTTC.

This chain links TRBV9 with TRBJ2-5; D not certain. Trimming removed 3 bases at V and 0 bases at J, with 6 bases between. Germline CDR1 SGDLS, CDR2 YYNGEE. This CDR3 has 13 residues. CDR3 in amino acids: CASSDGNQETQYF. The CDR3 DNA reads as TGTGCCAGCAGCGACGGCAACCAAGAGACCCAGTACTTC. Full variable domain (outside the CDR3, taken from reference TRBV9 and TRBJ2-5): DSGVTQTPKHLITATGQRVTLRCSPRSGDLSVYWYQQSLDQGLQFLIQYYNGEERAKGNILERFSAQQFPDLHSELNLSSLELGDSALYFCASSDGNQETQYFGPGTRLLVL.

V is TRBV23-1 and J is TRBJ2-7, with 8 bases that match TRBD2. TRBV23-1 has ORF status, its function being uncertain. CDR3 length: 15 amino acids. The V and J ends lost 2 bases and 6 bases, in that order; junction bases with no gene match: 9. CDR3 DNA sequence: TGCGCCAGCAGTCAAGCGGGGGGCAGTTGGACCGAGCAGTACTTC. Encoded protein: CASSQAGGSWTEQYF.

CDR3 amino acids: CATRTATYGYTF. The CDR3 DNA follows: TGTGCCACCCGGACAGCTACTTATGGCTACACCTTC. The rearrangement joins TRBV12-3 or TRBV12-4 to TRBJ1-2, with D perhaps matching TRBD1 (6 bases). The CDR3 contains 12 residues. V shed 10 bases and J shed 5 bases, with 14 bases lying between them.

CDR3 DNA sequence: TGTGCCAGCAGTTTCGGTTCGCTAGAGACCCAGTACTTC. Translated, it gives CASSFGSLETQYF. This sequence joins TRBV12-3 or TRBV12-4 and TRBJ2-5; D gene uncertain. The CDR3 is 13 amino acids. With 3 bases removed from V and 4 bases from J, the gap between germline ends came to 9 bases.

CDR3 coding DNA: TGTGCCAGCAGCCCCGGACGGGTCACCGGGGAGCTGTTTTTT. Its translation is CASSPGRVTGELFF. The rearrangement uses TRBV3-1 (or the pseudogene TRBV3-2) and TRBJ2-2; D gene uncertain. CDR1 and CDR2 from the germline V gene are LGHDT and YNNKEL (reference sequence). The CDR3 extends over 14 amino acids. V lost 4 bases and J lost 4, with 10 bases in between.

This clone has more than one count but fewer than ten. This sequence joins TRBV20-1 and TRBJ2-5, with unresolved D. The CDR3 spans 10 residues. Germline CDR1 DFQATT, CDR2 SNEGSKA (reference sequence). V dropped 0 bases and J dropped 4 bases, with 0 bases sitting between them. CDR3 residues: CSAREETQYF. CDR3 nucleotides: TGCAGTGCTAGAGAAGAGACCCAGTACTTC.

The chain couples TRBV28 to TRBJ1-5; TRBD1 matches at 7 bases. CDR1 and CDR2 (germline): MDHEN, SYDVKM. J gave up 4 bases and V 7 bases, and 7 bases lay outside the gene matches. The length of the CDR3 is 14 residues. CDR3 DNA: TGTGCCAGCACCCCGGGACAGAGTAATCAGCCCCAGCATTTT. This sequence encodes CASTPGQSNQPQHF.

The chain uses TRBV9 and TRBJ1-2; D gene uncertain. Trimming pared 2 bases from V and 3 bases from J, leaving 8 bases between. CDR3 length equals 13 residues. Germline V gene lookup returns CDR1 SGDLS and CDR2 YYNGEE. The CDR3 loop reads CASSVPHYYGYTF. In DNA, the CDR3 is TGTGCCAGCAGCGTTCCCCATTACTATGGCTACACCTTC.

The V and J genes are TRBV18 and TRBJ1-6, with 10 bases aligning to TRBD1. CDR1 and CDR2 from the germline V gene are KGHSH and LQKENI. This CDR3 is built from 16 residues. The J segment lost 9 bases and the V segment lost 2 bases, leaving 7 bases of the junction unmatched. In DNA, the CDR3 is TGTGCCAGCTCACCAAGCGACAGGGGGCTTAGTTCACCCCTCCACTTT. This codes for CASSPSDRGLSSPLHF. Using reference TRBV18 and TRBJ1-6 for the parts outside the CDR3, the full variable domain is NAGVMQNPRHLVRRRGQEARLRCSPMKGHSHVYWYRQLPEEGLKFMVYLQKENIIDESGMPKERFSAEFPKEGPSILRIQQVVRGDSAAYFCASSPSDRGLSSPLHFGNGTRLTVT.

The chain employs TRBV7-8 and TRBJ1-1; D is unresolved. Germline V gene data show CDR1 as SGHVS and CDR2 as FQNEAQ. The CDR3 has 16 residues. V was trimmed by 6 bases and J by 1 base, leaving 18 bases between them. CDR3 in DNA: TGTGCCAGCAGGTCGATCCTCCGGGCCGCGAACACTGAAGCTTTCTTT. Amino acids: CASRSILRAANTEAFF. The full variable domain, its missing parts supplied by reference TRBV7-8 and TRBJ1-1, is GAGVSQSPRYKVAKRGQDVALRCDPISGHVSLFWYQQALGQGPEFLTYFQNEAQLDKSGLPSDRFFAERPEGSVSTLKIQRTQQEDSAVYLCASRSILRAANTEAFFGQGTRLTVV.

V is TRBV11-3 and J is TRBJ2-2; TRBD2 matches 7 bases. CDR1 is SGHNT and CDR2 is YENEEA in the germline V gene. The CDR3 loop spans 16 amino acids. The junction had 10 bases not matched to a gene; V was cut back by 5 bases and J by 4 bases. Here the CDR3 reads CASSPSRGGGTGELFF. CDR3 in DNA: TGTGCCAGCAGCCCGTCCCGTGGCGGGGGCACCGGGGAGCTGTTTTTT.

The chain is built from TRBV6-5 and TRBJ1-5; 9 positions match TRBD1. The CDR3 has 15 amino acids. CDR1 is MNHEY and CDR2 is SVGAGI in the germline V gene. Trimming took 6 bases from V and 2 from J; bases not matched to a gene: 5. The CDR3: CASRGTGGGNQPQHF. Here the CDR3 DNA reads TGTGCCAGCAGGGGAACAGGGGGCGGCAATCAGCCCCAGCATTTT.

Only one count was recorded for this clone. The V and J genes are TRBV7-2 and TRBJ2-7; D might be TRBD1 (6 bases). V lost 1 base, J lost 6 bases, and 7 bases lay in between. The V gene's germline CDR1 is SGHTA and CDR2 FQGNSA. The CDR3 loop spans 12 amino acids. CDR3 region: CASSLDRVEQYF. The CDR3 nucleotides are TGTGCCAGCAGCTTAGACAGGGTCGAGCAGTACTTC. The full variable domain, with the rest looked up from reference TRBV7-2 and TRBJ2-7, is GAGVSQSPSNKVTEKGKDVELRCDPISGHTALYWYRQSLGQGLEFLIYFQGNSAPDKSGLPSDRFSAERTGGSVSTLTIQRTQQEDSAVYLCASSLDRVEQYFGPGTRLTVT.

The CDR3 bases are TGTGCCAGCAGCCAAGATCCCGGACAGGGGATGGTAGAGAACTATGGCTACACCTTC. Its translation is CASSQDPGQGMVENYGYTF. The chain employs TRBV3-1 (or the pseudogene TRBV3-2) and TRBJ1-2, with 9 bases aligning to TRBD1. Germline CDR1 reads LGHDT; CDR2 reads YNNKEL (reference sequence). This CDR3 spans 19 amino acids. J lost 2 bases, V lost 0 bases, and 13 bases had no gene match.

The rearrangement links TRBV7-6 to TRBJ2-2; D is undetermined. The ends were cut back, 7 bases at V and 0 bases at J, with 12 bases in the middle. The CDR3 is 15 amino acids. Germline V lookup: CDR1 SGHVS, CDR2 FNYEAQ. CDR3 sequence (DNA): TGTGCCAGCACCCCTAGGGCGACGAACACCGGGGAGCTGTTTTTT. Amino acid sequence: CASTPRATNTGELFF.

This chain joins TRBV5-1 and TRBJ1-6; 8 bases agree with TRBD1. V lost 4 bases and J lost 7; bases outside the gene matches: 7. This CDR3 has 15 amino acids. The germline V gene encodes CDR1 SGHRS and CDR2 YFSETQ. This CDR3 is CASSGGQEGNSPLHF. The DNA of the CDR3 is TGCGCCAGCAGCGGGGGACAGGAAGGGAATTCACCCCTCCACTTT.

The chain employs TRBV7-6 and TRBJ2-2; TRBD2 agrees at 14 bases. Trimming removed 5 bases from V and 1 base from J; junction bases left unmatched: 9. The CDR3 is 19 residues long. Germline V gene lookup returns CDR1 SGHVS and CDR2 FNYEAQ. The CDR3 DNA sequence: TGTGCCAGCAGCCCCTCAGCCGGGACTAGCGGGGGGAACACCGGGGAGCTGTTTTTT. Its protein product is CASSPSAGTSGGNTGELFF.

The CDR3 DNA reads as TGTGCCAGCAGTGACTCCTCACGCAACACTGAAGCTTTCTTT. Protein sequence: CASSDSSRNTEAFF. This sequence joins TRBV6-4 and TRBJ1-1; D remains unclear. V was trimmed by 0 bases and J by 2 bases, leaving 7 bases between them. The CDR3 is made up of 14 amino acids. CDR1 and CDR2 (germline): MRHNA, SNTAGT.

The table lists this clone with a count of one. Other DNA sequences within the sample encode an identical CDR3. The V call is TRBV27, the J call TRBJ1-1; 7 bases agree with TRBD1. The CDR3 loop spans 14 amino acids. Germline V gene sequence: CDR1 MNHEY, CDR2 SMNVEV (reference sequence). The junction had 5 bases not matched to a gene; V was cut back by 6 bases and J by 1 base. The CDR3 is CASRGDRRNTEAFF. The DNA of the CDR3 is TGTGCCAGCAGAGGGGACAGAAGGAACACTGAAGCTTTCTTT.